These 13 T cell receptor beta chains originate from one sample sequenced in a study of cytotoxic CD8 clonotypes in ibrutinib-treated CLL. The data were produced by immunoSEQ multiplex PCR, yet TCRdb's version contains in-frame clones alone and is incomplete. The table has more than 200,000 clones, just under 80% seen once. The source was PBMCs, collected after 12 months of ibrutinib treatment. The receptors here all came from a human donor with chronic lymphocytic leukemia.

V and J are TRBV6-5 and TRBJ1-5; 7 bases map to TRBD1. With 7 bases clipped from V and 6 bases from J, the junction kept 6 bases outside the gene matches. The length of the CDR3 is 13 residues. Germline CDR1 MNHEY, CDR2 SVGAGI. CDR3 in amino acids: CASKKGGSQPQHF. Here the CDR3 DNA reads TGTGCCAGCAAAAAAGGGGGCTCTCAGCCCCAGCATTTT.

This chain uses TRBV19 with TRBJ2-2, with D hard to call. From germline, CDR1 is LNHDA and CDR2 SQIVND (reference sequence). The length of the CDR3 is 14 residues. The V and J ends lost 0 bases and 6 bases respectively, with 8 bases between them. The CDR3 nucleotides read TGTGCCAGTAGTATAGATATGGCGCCCGGGGAGCTGTTTTTT. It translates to CASSIDMAPGELFF.

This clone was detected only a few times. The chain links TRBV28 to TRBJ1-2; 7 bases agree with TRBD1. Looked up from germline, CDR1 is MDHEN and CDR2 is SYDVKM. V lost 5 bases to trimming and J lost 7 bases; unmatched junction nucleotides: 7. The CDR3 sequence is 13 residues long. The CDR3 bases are TGTGCCAGCAGTACCACAGGGGCTCGTGGCTACACCTTC. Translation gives CASSTTGARGYTF.

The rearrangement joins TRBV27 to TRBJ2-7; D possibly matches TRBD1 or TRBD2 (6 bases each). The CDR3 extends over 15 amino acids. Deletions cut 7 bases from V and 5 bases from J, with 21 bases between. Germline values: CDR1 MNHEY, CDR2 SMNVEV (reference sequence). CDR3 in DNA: TGTGCCAGCATGCAACGGGGGACACCTGGGAACGAGCAGTACTTC. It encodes CASMQRGTPGNEQYF.

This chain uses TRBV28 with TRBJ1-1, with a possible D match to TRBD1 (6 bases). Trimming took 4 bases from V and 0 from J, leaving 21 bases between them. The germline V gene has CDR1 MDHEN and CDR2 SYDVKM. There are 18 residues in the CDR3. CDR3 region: CASSSVRGLLYLNTEAFF. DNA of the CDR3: TGTGCCAGCAGTTCTGTCAGGGGACTACTCTACTTGAACACTGAAGCTTTCTTT.

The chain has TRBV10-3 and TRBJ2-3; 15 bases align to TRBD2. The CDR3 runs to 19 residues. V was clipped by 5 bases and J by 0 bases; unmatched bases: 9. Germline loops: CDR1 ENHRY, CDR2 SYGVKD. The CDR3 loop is CAISNKRTSGGASTDTQYF. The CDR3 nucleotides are TGTGCCATCAGTAACAAGAGGACTAGCGGGGGGGCTAGCACAGATACGCAGTATTTT.

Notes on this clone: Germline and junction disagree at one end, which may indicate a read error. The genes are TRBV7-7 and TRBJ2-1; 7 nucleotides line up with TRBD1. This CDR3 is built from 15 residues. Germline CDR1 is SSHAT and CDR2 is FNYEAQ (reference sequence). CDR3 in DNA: TGTGCTAGCAGCCACAGTCTGTCAGGGGGCAATGAGCAGTTCTTC. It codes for CASSHSLSGGNEQFF.

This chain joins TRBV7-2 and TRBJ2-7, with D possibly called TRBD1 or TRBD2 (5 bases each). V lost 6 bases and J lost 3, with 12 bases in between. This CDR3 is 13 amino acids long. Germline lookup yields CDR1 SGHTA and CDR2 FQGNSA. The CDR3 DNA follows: TGTGCCAGCAGTTCAAATGGGGGCTACGAGCAGTACTTC. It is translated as CASSSNGGYEQYF.

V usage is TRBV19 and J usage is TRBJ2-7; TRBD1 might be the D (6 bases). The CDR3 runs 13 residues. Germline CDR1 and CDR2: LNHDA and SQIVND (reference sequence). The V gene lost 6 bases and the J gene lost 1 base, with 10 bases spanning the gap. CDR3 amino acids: CASSRGRSYEQYF. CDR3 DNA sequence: TGTGCCAGTAGCAGGGGCAGGTCCTACGAGCAGTACTTC.

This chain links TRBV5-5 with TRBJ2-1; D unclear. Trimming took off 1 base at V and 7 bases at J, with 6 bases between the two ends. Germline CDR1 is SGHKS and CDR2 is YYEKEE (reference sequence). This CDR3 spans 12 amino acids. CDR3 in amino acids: CASSLNVNEQFF. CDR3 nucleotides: TGTGCCAGCAGCTTGAATGTAAATGAGCAGTTCTTC. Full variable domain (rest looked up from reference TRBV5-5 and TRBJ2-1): DAGVTQSPTHLIKTRGQQVTLRCSPISGHKSVSWYQQVLGQGPQFIFQYYEKEERGRGNFPDRFSARQFPNYSSELNVNALLLGDSALYLCASSLNVNEQFFGPGTRLTVL.

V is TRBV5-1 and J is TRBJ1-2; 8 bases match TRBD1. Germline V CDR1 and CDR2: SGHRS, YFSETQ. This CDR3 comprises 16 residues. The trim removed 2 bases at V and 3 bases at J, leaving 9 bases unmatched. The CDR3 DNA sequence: TGCGCCAGCAGCTTCGGGCCGGACAGGGCGCACTATGGCTACACCTTC. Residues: CASSFGPDRAHYGYTF.

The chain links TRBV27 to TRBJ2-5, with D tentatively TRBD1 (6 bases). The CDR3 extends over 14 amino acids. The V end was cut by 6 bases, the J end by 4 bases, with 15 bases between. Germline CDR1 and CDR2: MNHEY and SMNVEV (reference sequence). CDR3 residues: CASSPQGLRETQYF. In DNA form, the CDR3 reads TGTGCCAGCAGCCCACAGGGTCTAAGAGAGACCCAGTACTTC.

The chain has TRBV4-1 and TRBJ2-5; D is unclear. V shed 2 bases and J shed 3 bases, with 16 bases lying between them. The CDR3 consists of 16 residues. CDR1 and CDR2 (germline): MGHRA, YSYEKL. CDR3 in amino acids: CASSQRTNSAKETQYF. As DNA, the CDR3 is TGCGCCAGCAGCCAACGGACCAATTCCGCAAAAGAGACCCAGTACTTC.